The 21 T cell receptor beta chains below all came from one sample that was sequenced in a study of T-cell memory formation after mild COVID-19. In TCRdb, the 5' RACE reads were re-called with MiXCR into one record per CDR3 protein. Of about 130,000 distinct CDR3 sequences in the sample, approximately 15% were seen once. Sequencing input: PBMCs or a T cell subset sorted from them (not recorded which). These receptors originate from a man aged 18 to 30 who had mild COVID-19 (a few samples of this study predate the infection). Cell type and time point are not known.

In its sample, this clonotype was seen many times. This rearrangement joins TRBV12-3 or TRBV12-4 to TRBJ2-3; no reliable D call. This CDR3 region has 11 residues. V was cut by 6 bases and J by 7 bases, with 8 bases left in between. The CDR3, as DNA: TGTGCCAGCAGAGGGCCTAATACGCAGTATTTT. Translated: CASRGPNTQYF.

This chain links TRBV19 with TRBJ2-7; the match to TRBD1 covers 9 bases. CDR3 length: 14 residues. CDR1 and CDR2 (germline): LNHDA, SQIVND (reference sequence). With 5 bases clipped from V and 5 bases from J, the junction kept 7 bases outside the gene matches. The CDR3 DNA reads TGTGCCAGTAGTGAGGACAGGGGATGGCACGAGCAGTACTTC. Its translation: CASSEDRGWHEQYF.

This clonotype was counted between two and nine times. The chain carries TRBV4-3 and TRBJ1-2; D is unresolved. The CDR3 runs to 13 residues. The germline V and J ends were trimmed by 0 bases and 7 bases, with 9 bases remaining between them. The germline CDR1 and CDR2 sequences are LGHNA and YSLEER. The CDR3 nucleotides are TGCGCCAGCAGCCAAGAAAATGGGTCTGGCTACACCTTC. It yields the protein CASSQENGSGYTF.

CDR3 sequence (DNA): TGCAGTGCTAGGGTCGAACCATCAGATACGCAGTATTTT. It codes for CSARVEPSDTQYF. The chain has TRBV20-1 and TRBJ2-3; D is unclear. Between the trimmed V and J ends, which lost 3 bases and 4 bases, there was a span of 11 bases. The V gene's germline CDR1 is DFQATT and CDR2 SNEGSKA (reference sequence). There are 13 residues in the CDR3.

The chain joins TRBV3-1 to TRBJ2-1; D gene uncertain. Germline-derived CDR1 and CDR2 are LGHDT and YNNKEL (reference sequence). V lost 4 bases, J lost 6 bases, and 13 bases lay in between. CDR3 length equals 14 residues. The CDR3 DNA reads TGTGCCAGCAGCCGGCAAGGGCTAGGCAATGAGCAGTTCTTC. This sequence encodes CASSRQGLGNEQFF.

The chain uses TRBV4-3 and TRBJ1-2; tentatively, D is TRBD1 (5 bases). V was trimmed by 1 base and J by 5 bases, leaving 8 bases between them. There are 13 residues in the CDR3. Germline V gives CDR1 LGHNA, CDR2 YSLEER. Here the CDR3 DNA reads TGCGCCAGCAGCCAAGCATGGGGGTATGGCTACACCTTC. Protein sequence: CASSQAWGYGYTF.

This clonotype was detected ten times or more. This sequence joins TRBV11-2 and TRBJ2-2; D is perhaps TRBD2 (7 bases). V was trimmed by 5 bases and J by 1 base, leaving 11 bases between them. CDR1 is SGHAT and CDR2 is FQNNGV in the germline V gene. CDR3 size: 15 residues. The CDR3 nucleotides read TGTGCCAGCAGCCGGGGGGCTTTGAACACCGGGGAGCTGTTTTTT. Protein product: CASSRGALNTGELFF.

In its sample, this clonotype was seen a few times. This chain connects TRBV20-1 to TRBJ1-1, with a weak D call TRBD1 (5 bases). This CDR3 region has 13 residues. Germline lookup yields CDR1 DFQATT and CDR2 SNEGSKA (reference sequence). Trimming pared 6 bases from V and 1 base from J, leaving 12 bases between. CDR3 nucleotide sequence: TGCAGTGCCTCGGGGGGGTCGAACACTGAAGCTTTCTTT. Translating gives CSASGGSNTEAFF.

This rearrangement joins TRBV12-3 or TRBV12-4 to TRBJ1-6, with a possible D match to TRBD1 (6 bases). CDR3 length: 13 amino acids. The V and J ends lost 6 bases and 9 bases respectively, with 12 bases between them. CDR3 DNA sequence: TGTGCCAGCAGGCGGGGGCCTCCTTCACCCCTCCACTTT. Translation: CASRRGPPSPLHF.

The rearrangement joins TRBV5-1 to TRBJ2-2, with 7 bases identical to TRBD1. V trimming: 3 bases; J trimming: 3 bases; junction bases outside the gene matches: 8. CDR3 size: 16 residues. Germline V gives CDR1 SGHRS, CDR2 YFSETQ. The CDR3 reads CASSWGGTAYTGELFF. The CDR3, as DNA: TGCGCCAGCAGCTGGGGTGGGACAGCGTACACCGGGGAGCTGTTTTTT.

This clonotype has a handful of counts. This chain links TRBV2 with TRBJ2-5; D unclear. The CDR3 is made up of 12 amino acids. Looked up from germline, CDR1 is SNHLY and CDR2 is FYNNEI. V was clipped by 3 bases and J by 5 bases, with 7 bases between them. CDR3 region: CASSENPETQYF. The CDR3, as DNA: TGTGCCAGCAGTGAGAATCCGGAGACCCAGTACTTC.

This clonotype has more than one count but fewer than ten. The chain couples TRBV4-1 to TRBJ2-5, with 7 positions matching TRBD2. With 0 bases clipped from V and 5 bases from J, the junction kept 6 bases outside the gene matches. The V gene's germline CDR1 is MGHRA and CDR2 YSYEKL. This CDR3 comprises 15 residues. CDR3 amino acids: CASSQDPAGDETQYF. The CDR3 DNA follows: TGCGCCAGCAGCCAAGATCCGGCGGGGGATGAGACCCAGTACTTC.

This clonotype has more than one count but fewer than ten. The genes are TRBV7-2 and TRBJ1-4; a weak D match, TRBD1 (6 bases). CDR1 is SGHTA, CDR2 FQGNSA, per germline. The ends were cut back, 2 bases at V and 4 bases at J, with 8 bases in the middle. This CDR3 has 14 amino acids. The CDR3 DNA is TGTGCCAGCAGCTTACAGGGGATTAATGAAAAACTGTTTTTT. Protein: CASSLQGINEKLFF.

J is TRBJ2-7 and V is TRBV18; the D gene is possibly TRBD1 (7 bases). This CDR3 contains 14 residues. Germline lookup yields CDR1 KGHSH and CDR2 LQKENI. The ends were cut back, 3 bases at V and 7 bases at J, with 16 bases in the middle. The CDR3 nucleotides read TGTGCCAGCTCACCGTTTGACAGGGCGGGGGAGCAGTACGTC. This sequence encodes CASSPFDRAGEQYV.

The chain is built from TRBV12-3 or TRBV12-4 and TRBJ1-5; D is uncertain. The CDR3 has 14 amino acids. V was pared by 8 bases and J by 0 bases, with 11 bases between. The CDR3 loop is CASHPGYSNQPQHF. The CDR3 DNA reads as TGTGCCAGCCATCCCGGTTATAGCAATCAGCCCCAGCATTTT.

V gene TRBV7-8 combines with J gene TRBJ2-4; D not resolved. CDR1 is SGHVS, CDR2 FQNEAQ, per germline. The CDR3 is 14 residues long. V was clipped by 5 bases and J by 3 bases, with 11 bases between them. The CDR3 spells CASSRQTSKNIQYF. The CDR3 DNA reads TGTGCCAGCAGCAGACAAACAAGCAAAAACATTCAGTACTTC. Full variable domain (rest looked up from reference TRBV7-8 and TRBJ2-4): GAGVSQSPRYKVAKRGQDVALRCDPISGHVSLFWYQQALGQGPEFLTYFQNEAQLDKSGLPSDRFFAERPEGSVSTLKIQRTQQEDSAVYLCASSRQTSKNIQYFGAGTRLSVL.

This clonotype was seen only a few times. The chain recombines TRBV20-1 with TRBJ2-5; 11 nucleotides line up with TRBD2. Trimming took 5 bases from V and 0 from J; bases not matched to a gene: 5. CDR1 is DFQATT and CDR2 is SNEGSKA in the germline V gene (reference sequence). This CDR3 region has 15 residues. CDR3 sequence (DNA): TGCAGTGCTTCGCCTAGCGGGGGGTACCAAGAGACCCAGTACTTC. Amino acid sequence: CSASPSGGYQETQYF.

The genes are TRBV6-2 or TRBV6-3 and TRBJ2-7, with a tentative D call TRBD1 (6 bases). The CDR3 consists of 15 residues. CDR1 and CDR2 (germline): MNHEY, SVGEGT. The germline V and J ends were trimmed by 6 bases and 0 bases, with 15 bases remaining between them. The CDR3 is CASSRQRTDSYEQYF. The CDR3 nucleotides are TGTGCCAGCAGCCGACAACGGACAGACTCCTACGAGCAGTACTTC.

This chain connects TRBV4-3 to TRBJ1-1; no reliable D call. Germline CDR1 is LGHNA and CDR2 is YSLEER. Trimming removed 0 bases at V and 10 bases at J, with 12 bases between. The CDR3 covers 13 residues. CDR3 in amino acids: CASSQDLDMRAFF. In DNA form, the CDR3 reads TGCGCCAGCAGCCAAGACTTAGACATGCGAGCTTTCTTT.

The genes are TRBV12-3 or TRBV12-4 and TRBJ1-1; 12 positions agree with TRBD1. The CDR3 totals 13 residues. V shed 5 bases, J shed 11 bases, and the junction held 6 bases outside the gene matches. CDR3 sequence: CASSVPGQGAAFF. The CDR3 DNA reads TGTGCCAGCAGTGTACCGGGACAGGGGGCCGCTTTCTTT.

This clonotype was seen more than once but under ten times. The rearrangement uses TRBV7-2 and TRBJ2-3, with 8 bases fitting TRBD1. With 1 base clipped from V and 4 bases from J, the junction kept 10 bases outside the gene matches. The CDR3 spans 17 residues. Per the germline V gene, CDR1 is SGHTA and CDR2 is FQGNSA. The chain's CDR3 is CASSLGPPQGGSDTQYF. The CDR3 region has the DNA TGTGCCAGCAGCTTAGGCCCCCCACAGGGGGGATCAGATACGCAGTATTTT.